This T cell receptor (beta chain) was sequenced for a study of cytomegalovirus exposure and HLA in healthy donors listed by TCRdb under 2017. With regard to the full study: The roughly 670 repertoires of the first cohort and the roughly 120 validation repertoires were produced on the same platform, according to a later analysis. A separate validation cohort of 100 to 150 different subjects was used in addition to the approximately 700-subject first cohort. High-throughput TCR immunosequencing, statistical association of individual TCRs with disease status, and machine learning were combined to predict cytomegalovirus infection status. The aim of the study was to test whether cataloging public T cell receptors could identify signatures of past pathogen exposure.

With respect to this clone: The antigen it binds to is not known. Per-base qualities were not stored, and no clone one base away is much larger.

Donors formed part of the validation cohort, which comprised 120 subjects and was distinct from the first cohort of some 700 subjects. For this chain, trimming is 1 base at the V end and 5 bases at the J end, and the number of junction bases without a gene match is 8. CDR1 and CDR2 were assigned from the germline V gene (reference sequence) as SEHNR and FQNEAQ. From the cysteine through the phenylalanine, the CDR3 covers 16 amino acids. The read is trimmed to its CDR3 DNA, 48 bases read in frame from base 1. The method was the immunoSEQ multiplex PCR assay. As for how the authors treated the data: A statistical classification framework was built for diagnosing cytomegalovirus status from the catalog of TCR beta chain sequences. TCRdb re-hosts the immuneACCESS table, in-frame sequences only. Its copies lack some clones; in the studies checked, an unresolved V gene accounts for under half of them, and the cause for the rest is not known. V and J calls and clone size come straight from that table; D and trimming were deduced from the DNA. In this sample the table shows roughly 330,000 clones, roughly 87% of which occur a single time. The top ten clonotypes cover about 1% of the sample.

The research as a whole found: In vitro tests confirmed that a few of the cytomegalovirus-associated TCR beta chains recognize cytomegalovirus antigens. Across donors, most TCR sequences were observed very rarely, whereas some public TCRs were present in many individuals. The authors suggested that the approach could potentially be generalized to other disease states and immunological phenotypes. In both the original and validation cohorts, the classifier was reported to diagnose cytomegalovirus status with high specificity and sensitivity. The validation cohort had no HLA typing available for a later analysis, so co-occurrence within that cohort was assessed over all 120 or so repertoires. The study listed approximately 150 TCR beta chains as associated with cytomegalovirus. Subsequent analysis determined that TCRs grouped into clusters in the first cohort also showed a tendency toward co-occurrence across the roughly 120 validation repertoires, and 94% of cluster scores exceeded 0.

The rearranged chain carries TRBV7-9 and TRBJ2-5; 9 bases in the middle match TRBD2. The TCR comes from a woman aged 30 to 39 in good health and CMV-seropositive. The sequencing input was PBMCs. The nucleotide sequence reads as follows: TGTGCCAGCAGCTTAGGGGATAGCGGGAGACTGGAGACCCAGTACTTC. This yields the protein CASSLGDSGRLETQYF.